Presented here are 31 T cell receptor beta chains from one specimen sequenced in a study of response to subunit inactivated influenza vaccine. A single record per CDR3 protein comes from TCRdb applying MiXCR to the RT-PCR reads. Of a few hundred thousand distinct CDR3 sequences listed, 20% to 25% are singletons. The sample in question was PBMCs from blood, obtained about 20 months after vaccination. The receptors originated from a man aged 45-69 years who received an inactivated influenza vaccine.

This chain uses TRBV6-5 with TRBJ1-2; D uncertain. V was pared by 0 bases and J by 7 bases, with 9 bases between. This CDR3 is 13 amino acids long. Per the germline V gene, CDR1 is MNHEY and CDR2 is SVGAGI. This CDR3 is CASSYSRGAGYTF. CDR3 in DNA: TGTGCCAGCAGTTACTCCCGGGGAGCTGGCTACACCTTC.

This rearrangement joins TRBV20-1 to TRBJ2-3; D may be TRBD1 or TRBD2 (5 bases each). Trimming pared 1 base from V and 3 bases from J, leaving 11 bases between. The CDR3 consists of 14 residues. Germline loops: CDR1 DFQATT, CDR2 SNEGSKA (reference sequence). CDR3 protein: CSARVGVRTDTQYF. For the CDR3, the DNA is TGCAGTGCTAGAGTGGGGGTGCGAACAGATACGCAGTATTTT.

The CDR3 DNA reads TGTGCCAGCAGGGGAATAACTAACTATGGCTACACCTTC. Its translation is CASRGITNYGYTF. J is TRBJ1-2 and V is TRBV28; D ambiguous. Germline V gives CDR1 MDHEN, CDR2 SYDVKM. V dropped 6 bases and J dropped 0 bases, with 8 bases sitting between them. CDR3 length equals 13 residues.

There are many counts of this clonotype. J is TRBJ2-7 and V is TRBV29-1; D is uncertain. This CDR3 comprises 13 residues. Trimming removed 1 base from V and 2 bases from J, with 9 bases in between. Germline V gene lookup returns CDR1 SQVTM and CDR2 ANQGSEA. The CDR3 sequence is CSVEVRSTYEQYF. The CDR3 nucleotides are TGCAGCGTTGAAGTCAGGAGTACCTACGAGCAGTACTTC.

This clonotype came up many times. The chain employs TRBV11-2 and TRBJ1-6, with no clear D. CDR3 length: 14 residues. V lost 11 bases to trimming and J lost 0 bases, with 11 bases between them. CDR1 and CDR2 (germline): SGHAT, FQNNGV. CDR3 sequence (DNA): TGTGCCGCTGACATGAGCTCCTATAATTCACCCCTCCACTTT. Encoded protein: CAADMSSYNSPLHF.

There are a few counts of this clonotype. J is TRBJ1-6 and V is TRBV12-3 or TRBV12-4; D may be TRBD1 (5 bases). The length of the CDR3 is 15 residues. V lost 6 bases and J 5 bases, leaving 14 bases between the germline ends. DNA for the CDR3: TGTGCCAGCAGGATTCGGGACCTTAATAATTCACCCCTCCACTTT. This translates into CASRIRDLNNSPLHF.

This chain connects TRBV6-1 to TRBJ2-5; D perhaps matches TRBD2 (6 bases). Germline values: CDR1 MNHNS, CDR2 SASEGT. This CDR3 has 15 residues. The V and J ends lost 5 bases and 5 bases respectively, with 18 bases between them. CDR3 residues: CASSKEGGVGETQYF. CDR3 DNA: TGTGCCAGCAGTAAGGAAGGAGGGGTTGGTGAGACCCAGTACTTC.

This clonotype has only a few counts. The genes are TRBV12-3 or TRBV12-4 and TRBJ1-1, with D perhaps matching TRBD1 (5 bases). Trimming shortened V by 6 bases and J by 11 bases, and 16 bases separated the two germline ends. The CDR3 has 12 amino acids. The CDR3 reads CASRLRQTAAFF. The DNA of the CDR3 is TGTGCCAGCAGGCTCCGACAGACCGCGGCTTTCTTT.

The chain combines TRBV10-3 with TRBJ2-7; D not certain. The V gene lost 0 bases and the J gene lost 8 bases, with 8 bases spanning the gap. The V gene's germline CDR1 is ENHRY and CDR2 SYGVKD. The CDR3 is made up of 12 amino acids. Here the CDR3 reads CAISESYLQQYF. The CDR3 DNA follows: TGTGCCATCAGTGAGTCGTATTTGCAGCAGTACTTC.

As to this clonotype: Likely a read error: the CDR3 ends without its conserved phenylalanine or tryptophan. The chain is built from TRBV6-1 and TRBJ1-1; tentative D call: TRBD1 (6 bases). CDR3 size: 14 residues. Germline V gene sequence: CDR1 MNHNS, CDR2 SASEGT. The V and J ends lost 4 bases and 11 bases respectively, with 20 bases between them. CDR3 loop: CASSGPGGRKEAFI. CDR3 nucleotides: TGTGCCAGCAGTGGGCCCGGGGGGCGGAAGGAGGCTTTCATT.

A few counts support this clonotype. The chain couples TRBV13 to TRBJ1-2, with a tentative D call TRBD1 (5 bases). Germline V gene data show CDR1 as PRHDT and CDR2 as FYEKMQ (reference sequence). With 5 bases removed from V and 4 bases from J, the gap between germline ends came to 11 bases. The length of the CDR3 is 13 residues. The CDR3: CASSRGGFYGYTF. The CDR3 region has the DNA TGTGCCAGCAGCCGTGGGGGATTCTATGGCTACACCTTC. The variable domain in full, with the rest retrieved from reference TRBV13 and TRBJ1-2, is AAGVIQSPRHLIKEKRETATLKCYPIPRHDTVYWYQQGPGQDPQFLISFYEKMQSDKGSIPDRFSAQQFSDYHSELNMSSLELGDSALYFCASSRGGFYGYTFGSGTRLTVV.

Written as DNA, the CDR3 is TGCAGTGCTTTGGGATTTGCTGGAAACACCATATATTTT. This gives the protein CSALGFAGNTIYF. V usage is TRBV20-1 and J usage is TRBJ1-3; D gene uncertain. Germline CDR1 and CDR2: DFQATT and SNEGSKA (reference sequence). The CDR3 is 13 residues long. Trimming shortened V by 5 bases and J by 2 bases, and 10 bases separated the two germline ends.

This clonotype was seen a handful of times. This chain connects TRBV7-9 to TRBJ2-1, with 10 nucleotides matching TRBD2. The CDR3 contains 16 residues. Per the germline V gene, CDR1 is SEHNR and CDR2 is FQNEAQ (reference sequence). Trimming at V came to 5 bases and at J to 3 bases, leaving 7 bases not matched to a gene. CDR3 residues: CASSPPGLAFYNEQFF. In nucleotides, the CDR3 is TGTGCCAGCAGCCCACCGGGACTAGCGTTCTACAATGAGCAGTTCTTC.

This clonotype was counted between two and nine times. The V and J genes are TRBV7-2 and TRBJ1-2; D is possibly TRBD1 (5 bases). The CDR3 runs to 14 residues. The V gene lost 4 bases and the J gene lost 4 bases, with 13 bases spanning the gap. The germline gives CDR1 SGHTA, CDR2 FQGNSA. The DNA for the CDR3 is TGTGCCAGCAGCTATGCCCAGGGTTCCTATGGCTACACCTTC. Protein sequence: CASSYAQGSYGYTF. Variable domain in full (rest from reference TRBV7-2 and TRBJ1-2): GAGVSQSPSNKVTEKGKDVELRCDPISGHTALYWYRQSLGQGLEFLIYFQGNSAPDKSGLPSDRFSAERTGGSVSTLTIQRTQQEDSAVYLCASSYAQGSYGYTFGSGTRLTVV.

This clonotype was seen more than once but under ten times. The J gene is TRBJ2-7, the V gene TRBV7-2; unclear D gene. V dropped 3 bases and J dropped 3 bases, with 12 bases sitting between them. This CDR3 is built from 14 residues. Germline CDR1 reads SGHTA; CDR2 reads FQGNSA. The DNA of the CDR3 is TGTGCCAGCAGCTTCTCAGGACCTATCTACGAGCAGTACTTC. Its protein is CASSFSGPIYEQYF. Together with reference TRBV7-2 and TRBJ2-7, the CDR3 gives the full variable domain: GAGVSQSPSNKVTEKGKDVELRCDPISGHTALYWYRQSLGQGLEFLIYFQGNSAPDKSGLPSDRFSAERTGGSVSTLTIQRTQQEDSAVYLCASSFSGPIYEQYFGPGTRLTVT.

This clonotype was seen more than once but under ten times. The chain is built from TRBV7-2 and TRBJ2-1; D is possibly TRBD2 (7 bases). The CDR3 is 16 amino acids. The V gene's germline CDR1 is SGHTA and CDR2 FQGNSA. Trimming stripped 5 bases from V and 2 bases from J, with 16 bases between. CDR3 sequence reads: CASSPGGGRTYNEQFF. The CDR3 nucleotides read TGTGCCAGCAGCCCGGGGGGCGGGCGTACCTACAATGAGCAGTTCTTC.

Ten or more counts support this clonotype. CDR3 in DNA: TGTGCCAGCAGTTGGTCAGCCCCGGGCGAAAAACTGTTTTTT. Translation: CASSWSAPGEKLFF. The chain carries TRBV25-1 and TRBJ1-4; no firm D call. V lost 5 bases and J lost 8, with 15 bases in between. Germline CDR1 and CDR2: MGHDK and SYGVNS. The CDR3 length is 14 residues.

J is TRBJ1-4 and V is TRBV5-1; D gene ambiguous. Germline V gives CDR1 SGHRS, CDR2 YFSETQ. This CDR3 is built from 18 residues. V was clipped by 4 bases and J by 5 bases, with 24 bases between them. CDR3 amino acids: CASSPEEEGWGLNEKLFF. CDR3 sequence (DNA): TGCGCCAGCAGCCCGGAGGAAGAGGGCTGGGGTTTAAATGAAAAACTGTTTTTT.

The chain is built from TRBV7-8 and TRBJ1-5; 7 bases are a match to TRBD1. The CDR3 consists of 15 residues. With V trimmed by 7 bases and J by 4 bases, 10 bases remained unmatched. CDR1 SGHVS and CDR2 FQNEAQ come from the germline V gene. The CDR3 DNA reads as TGTGCCAGCATAAAGGAAAGGGGGCGAAATCAGCCCCAGCATTTT. This sequence encodes CASIKERGRNQPQHF. Full variable domain (outside the CDR3, taken from reference TRBV7-8 and TRBJ1-5): GAGVSQSPRYKVAKRGQDVALRCDPISGHVSLFWYQQALGQGPEFLTYFQNEAQLDKSGLPSDRFFAERPEGSVSTLKIQRTQQEDSAVYLCASIKERGRNQPQHFGDGTRLSIL.

The CDR3 reads CSVEEYIYNEQFF. The CDR3 DNA reads TGCAGCGTTGAAGAGTATATCTACAATGAGCAGTTCTTC. The V and J genes are TRBV29-1 and TRBJ2-1; D gene uncertain. Germline values: CDR1 SQVTM, CDR2 ANQGSEA. V shed 0 bases and J shed 3 bases, with 6 bases lying between them. The length of the CDR3 is 13 residues.

This clonotype was counted once. This may come from a read error, since a much larger clone is one base off. The chain uses TRBV5-1 and TRBJ1-2; 10 bases map to TRBD1. Germline trimming cut 8 bases from V and 8 bases from J; bases unmatched to any gene: 12. Germline assignment: CDR1 SGHRS and CDR2 YFSETQ. The CDR3 is 14 residues long. The CDR3: CARSLTGGEEGYTF. The CDR3 region has the DNA TGCGCCAGAAGCCTGACAGGGGGCGAAGAAGGCTACACCTTC. Full variable domain (remainder filled in from reference TRBV5-1 and TRBJ1-2): KAGVTQTPRYLIKTRGQQVTLSCSPISGHRSVSWYQQTPGQGLQFLFEYFSETQRNKGNFPGRFSGRQFSNSRSEMNVSTLELGDSALYLCARSLTGGEEGYTFGSGTRLTVV.

The chain uses TRBV28 and TRBJ2-1; unclear D gene. The CDR3 loop spans 14 amino acids. Trimming took 3 bases from V and 7 from J, leaving 13 bases between them. Germline V gives CDR1 MDHEN, CDR2 SYDVKM. The CDR3 is CASSFPGLRNEQFF. Here the CDR3 DNA reads TGTGCCAGCAGTTTTCCGGGCCTAAGGAATGAGCAGTTCTTC.

This clonotype was recorded a few times. This rearrangement joins TRBV4-1 to TRBJ1-2, with a tentative D call TRBD1 (6 bases). This CDR3 contains 14 residues. Germline V gene sequence: CDR1 MGHRA, CDR2 YSYEKL. Trimming removed 1 base from V and 5 bases from J, with 11 bases in between. The CDR3 protein is CASSQVRQEYGYTF. The CDR3 nucleotides are TGCGCCAGCAGCCAAGTCAGACAGGAGTATGGCTACACCTTC.

This rearrangement joins TRBV20-1 to TRBJ1-5, with D possibly TRBD1 on 5 matching bases. Germline CDR1 reads DFQATT; CDR2 reads SNEGSKA (reference sequence). V dropped 4 bases and J dropped 12 bases, with 28 bases sitting between them. The CDR3 consists of 16 residues. CDR3 sequence (DNA): TGCAGTGCTATCGCGATTATGGGACCGCAGCAGGAGCGCCAGCATTTT. Its translation: CSAIAIMGPQQERQHF.

This clonotype was seen a handful of times. The V and J genes are TRBV12-3 or TRBV12-4 and TRBJ1-5; D remains ambiguous. The length of the CDR3 is 13 residues. Trimming pared 3 bases from V and 5 bases from J, leaving 8 bases between. CDR3 in amino acids: CASSFSTDQPQHF. For the CDR3, the DNA is TGTGCCAGCAGTTTCTCCACGGATCAGCCCCAGCATTTT.

This clonotype was seen a single time. The chain recombines TRBV7-2 with TRBJ2-7; 7 bases fit TRBD2. The CDR3 is 15 residues long. Germline trimming cut 2 bases from V and 2 bases from J; bases unmatched to any gene: 6. Germline CDR1 SGHTA, CDR2 FQGNSA. This CDR3 is CASSLSAGDTYEQYF. CDR3 sequence (DNA): TGTGCCAGCAGCTTATCGGCGGGAGATACCTACGAGCAGTACTTC.

As for this clonotype: At one end, the junction sequence differs from germline, possibly due to a read error. The CDR3 protein is CASREAGTGAVEQYF. CDR3 DNA sequence: TGTGCCAGCAGGGAAGCCGGGACAGGGGCTGTCGAGCAGTACTTC. The V gene is TRBV6-1, the J gene TRBJ2-7, with 10 bases fitting TRBD1. The CDR3 covers 15 residues. The germline CDR1 and CDR2 sequences are MNHNS and SASEGT.

This clonotype was picked up many times. The chain combines TRBV10-3 with TRBJ1-4; TRBD1 agrees at 8 bases. J gave up 6 bases and V 6 bases, and 3 bases lay outside the gene matches. The CDR3 contains 13 residues. Germline CDR1 is ENHRY and CDR2 is SYGVKD. For the CDR3, the DNA is TGTGCCATCAGCAGGGGGCGAGATGAAAAACTGTTTTTT. Protein: CAISRGRDEKLFF.

This clonotype was counted between two and nine times. This chain links TRBV9 with TRBJ1-5, with D perhaps matching TRBD1 (5 bases). This CDR3 contains 15 residues. Germline V gene data show CDR1 as SGDLS and CDR2 as YYNGEE. The ends were cut back, 0 bases at V and 4 bases at J, with 11 bases in the middle. CDR3: CASSVAGTVNQPQHF. CDR3 nucleotide sequence: TGTGCCAGCAGCGTAGCAGGGACGGTGAATCAGCCCCAGCATTTT.

This clonotype was found many times. V is TRBV7-9 and J is TRBJ1-1; 10 nucleotides align to TRBD1. After removal of 4 bases from V and 6 bases from J, the junction contained 8 bases not matched to a gene. CDR3 size: 15 residues. Germline V lookup: CDR1 SEHNR, CDR2 FQNEAQ (reference sequence). The CDR3 loop is CASSSGQGIGAEAFF. CDR3 sequence (DNA): TGTGCCAGCAGCTCGGGACAGGGGATCGGGGCTGAAGCTTTCTTT.

The V call is TRBV12-3 or TRBV12-4, the J call TRBJ2-1, with 9 bases lining up with TRBD1. The V and J ends lost 10 bases and 6 bases, in that order; junction bases with no gene match: 4. This CDR3 has 12 residues. CDR3 loop: CAMGQGGNEQFF. CDR3 DNA sequence: TGTGCCATGGGACAGGGAGGCAATGAGCAGTTCTTC.